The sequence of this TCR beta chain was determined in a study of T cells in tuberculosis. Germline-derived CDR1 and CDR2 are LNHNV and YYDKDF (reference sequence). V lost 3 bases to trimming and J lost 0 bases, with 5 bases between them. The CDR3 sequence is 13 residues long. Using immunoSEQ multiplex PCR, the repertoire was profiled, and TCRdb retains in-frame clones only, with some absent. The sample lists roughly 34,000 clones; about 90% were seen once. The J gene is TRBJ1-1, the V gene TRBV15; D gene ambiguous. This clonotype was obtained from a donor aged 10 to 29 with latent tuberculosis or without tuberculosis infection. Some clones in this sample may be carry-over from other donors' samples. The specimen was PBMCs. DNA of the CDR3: TGTGCCACCAGCAGCTTAATGAACACTGAAGCTTTCTTT. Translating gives CATSSLMNTEAFF.